This T cell receptor beta chain came from a study of cytomegalovirus exposure and HLA in healthy donors. The CDR3 extends over 14 amino acids. Germline trimming cut 4 bases from V and 7 bases from J; bases unmatched to any gene: 9. The V gene's germline CDR1 is SGHRS and CDR2 YFSETQ. Healthy bone marrow donors made up the donor group. Details on this clone: Its antigen is not identified.

PCR involved 60 Vbeta and 13 Jbeta primers. Produced via immunoSEQ multiplex PCR; TCRdb's table is partial and in-frame only. The sample carries around 160,000 clones, under 70% recorded once. Overall study results and limits: In an earlier analysis, most TCR beta V segments were productive about 87% or about 30% of the time.

This TCR was sampled from a woman aged 35 to 49 in good health and CMV-seropositive. The chain recombines TRBV5-1 with TRBJ2-7; TRBD2 aligns across 9 bases. Sequenced material: PBMCs. CDR3 residues: CASSDPTSGGEQYF. CDR3 sequence (DNA): TGCGCCAGCAGCGACCCGACTAGCGGCGGGGAGCAGTACTTC.